Listed here are 15 T cell receptor beta chains from one sample, sequenced in a study of blood T cell repertoires in COVID-19. Measured with immunoSEQ multiplex PCR; TCRdb has only the in-frame clones, and not every one. Of more than 85,000 clones in the sample, 80% to 85% were seen once. The sequencing input was peripheral blood. The receptors shown here come from a woman aged 80 or over with acute or convalescent COVID-19.

The chain joins TRBV12-5 to TRBJ2-3, with no clear D. Trimming stripped 2 bases from V and 1 base from J, with 4 bases between. The length of the CDR3 is 13 residues. The germline gives CDR1 LGHNT, CDR2 FRNRAP. CDR3 in DNA: TGTGCTAGTGGTTTGTCCGGCACAGATACGCAGTATTTT. Translated: CASGLSGTDTQYF.

This rearrangement joins TRBV2 to TRBJ2-3; 10 bases agree with TRBD2. J lost 4 bases, V lost 4 bases, and 5 bases had no gene match. The CDR3 runs to 15 residues. Germline CDR1 reads SNHLY; CDR2 reads FYNNEI. CDR3: CASSGLAGAADTQYF. Here the CDR3 DNA reads TGTGCCAGCAGTGGTCTAGCGGGAGCGGCAGATACGCAGTATTTT.

The chain uses TRBV18 and TRBJ2-1, with a tentative D call TRBD2 (5 bases). This CDR3 region has 15 residues. From germline, CDR1 is KGHSH and CDR2 LQKENI. Deletions cut 0 bases from V and 7 bases from J, with 13 bases between. The CDR3, as DNA: TGTGCCAGCTCACCACCAAGCGGAATGGGGAATGAGCAGTTCTTC. Translation: CASSPPSGMGNEQFF.

CDR3 in DNA: TGTGCCAGCAGTAGGAGACAGGACGTAAATTCACCCCTCCACTTT. Its translation is CASSRRQDVNSPLHF. The rearrangement links TRBV2 to TRBJ1-6; tentative D call: TRBD1 (6 bases). V was shortened by 5 bases and J by 7 bases, with 15 bases between the two germline ends. The CDR3 extends over 15 amino acids. The germline V gene encodes CDR1 SNHLY and CDR2 FYNNEI.

This chain uses TRBV19 with TRBJ2-3, with a possible D match to TRBD1 (6 bases). Per the germline V gene, CDR1 is LNHDA and CDR2 is SQIVND (reference sequence). The CDR3 length is 15 residues. Trimming took off 6 bases at V and 1 base at J, with 14 bases between the two ends. CDR3 sequence (DNA): TGTGCCAGTAGAAGACAGGAGTTGGGCACAGATACGCAGTATTTT. Its translation: CASRRQELGTDTQYF.

The chain recombines TRBV5-5 with TRBJ2-3; perhaps TRBD1 as D (6 bases). The CDR3 length is 14 residues. CDR1 SGHKS and CDR2 YYEKEE come from the germline V gene (reference sequence). Trimming removed 1 base at V and 6 bases at J, with 12 bases between. In DNA, the CDR3 is TGTGCCAGCAGCTTGAGACAGGCCGTGGATACGCAGTATTTT. The encoded protein is CASSLRQAVDTQYF. Together with reference TRBV5-5 and TRBJ2-3, the CDR3 gives the full variable domain: DAGVTQSPTHLIKTRGQQVTLRCSPISGHKSVSWYQQVLGQGPQFIFQYYEKEERGRGNFPDRFSARQFPNYSSELNVNALLLGDSALYLCASSLRQAVDTQYFGPGTRLTVL.

The chain uses TRBV28 and TRBJ2-1; D gene uncertain. The CDR3 consists of 11 residues. The V end was cut by 4 bases, the J end by 8 bases, with 6 bases between. The germline V gene has CDR1 MDHEN and CDR2 SYDVKM. CDR3 bases: TGTGCCAGCAGTTGGTCGGATGAGCAGTTCTTC. Translated, it gives CASSWSDEQFF.

The chain recombines TRBV7-2 with TRBJ2-7; 10 positions match TRBD1. This CDR3 contains 15 residues. From germline, CDR1 is SGHTA and CDR2 FQGNSA. V was clipped by 5 bases and J by 1 base; unmatched bases: 5. For the CDR3, the DNA is TGTGCCAGCAGCAGGCCGGGACAGGGGTCCTACGAGCAGTACTTC. Translated, it gives CASSRPGQGSYEQYF.

This chain links TRBV7-9 with TRBJ1-6; D remains ambiguous. The CDR3 covers 16 residues. The germline V gene has CDR1 SEHNR and CDR2 FQNEAQ (reference sequence). V gave up 5 bases and J gave up 7 bases, with 18 bases separating them. The CDR3: CASSDQTGVQNSPLHF. CDR3 bases: TGTGCCAGCAGCGACCAGACCGGGGTCCAGAATTCACCCCTCCACTTT.

This clone is a singleton in its sample. This sequence joins TRBV7-8 and TRBJ2-1; 7 nucleotides line up with TRBD2. In germline, CDR1 is SGHVS, CDR2 FQNEAQ. The trim removed 6 bases at V and 4 bases at J, leaving 6 bases unmatched. The CDR3 spans 14 residues. CDR3 residues: CASRPGGSYNEQFF. In DNA, the CDR3 is TGTGCCAGCAGACCGGGAGGTTCGTACAATGAGCAGTTCTTC.

The CDR3 bases are TGTGCCAGCAGTCCTGGACAGTTTGGCTACACCTTC. It is translated as CASSPGQFGYTF. V and J are TRBV12-3 or TRBV12-4 and TRBJ1-2, with D possibly being TRBD1 (6 bases). The V end was cut by 5 bases, the J end by 7 bases, with 11 bases between. The CDR3 runs to 12 residues.

The chain has TRBV21-1 and TRBJ2-2; the table gives TRBD2 as D, unverified against the DNA. TRBV21-1 is a pseudogene segment. This CDR3 contains 20 residues. The CDR3, as DNA: TGTGCCAGCAGCAGCTTGTCCGGGACTAGCGGGAGAAAGGACACCGGGGAGCTGTTTTTT. Its protein is CASSSLSGTSGRKDTGELFF.

This clone was observed a few times. The V gene is TRBV28, the J gene TRBJ2-7; D gene unclear. This CDR3 has 16 residues. V was clipped by 4 bases and J by 6 bases, with 22 bases between them. Germline V lookup: CDR1 MDHEN, CDR2 SYDVKM. CDR3 DNA sequence: TGTGCCAGCAGTTCGCCACGGGTGCCGATAATTGGCGAGCAGTACTTC. Translating it yields CASSSPRVPIIGEQYF.

This clone was counted once. This chain uses TRBV5-1 with TRBJ2-7, with D uncertain. Germline V lookup: CDR1 SGHRS, CDR2 YFSETQ. This CDR3 comprises 14 residues. V was trimmed by 0 bases and J by 2 bases, leaving 9 bases between them. The CDR3, as DNA: TGCGCCAGCAGCTTGGGGCGGATGCCCTACGAGCAGTACTTC. Translation gives CASSLGRMPYEQYF.

The gene calls are TRBV18 and TRBJ2-6; D not resolved. Germline CDR1 and CDR2: KGHSH and LQKENI. V shed 2 bases and J shed 5 bases, with 10 bases lying between them. CDR3 length: 15 residues. Here the CDR3 reads CASSPSVTRANVLTF. DNA for the CDR3: TGTGCCAGCTCACCATCGGTAACGAGGGCCAACGTCCTGACTTTC.